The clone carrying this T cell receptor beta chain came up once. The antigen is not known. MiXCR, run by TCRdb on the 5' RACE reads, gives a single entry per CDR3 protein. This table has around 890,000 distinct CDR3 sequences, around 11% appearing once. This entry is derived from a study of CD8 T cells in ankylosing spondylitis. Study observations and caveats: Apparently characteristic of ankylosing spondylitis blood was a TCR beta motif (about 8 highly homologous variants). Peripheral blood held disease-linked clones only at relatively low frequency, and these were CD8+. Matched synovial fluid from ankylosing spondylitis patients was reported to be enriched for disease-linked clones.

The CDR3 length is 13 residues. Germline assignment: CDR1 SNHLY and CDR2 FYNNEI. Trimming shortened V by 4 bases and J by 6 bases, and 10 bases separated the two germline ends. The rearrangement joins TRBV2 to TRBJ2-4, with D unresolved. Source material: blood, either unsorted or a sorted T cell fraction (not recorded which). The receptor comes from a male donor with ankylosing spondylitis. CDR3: CASSGSTGNIQYF. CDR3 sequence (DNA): TGTGCCAGCAGTGGAAGCACGGGAAACATTCAGTACTTC.